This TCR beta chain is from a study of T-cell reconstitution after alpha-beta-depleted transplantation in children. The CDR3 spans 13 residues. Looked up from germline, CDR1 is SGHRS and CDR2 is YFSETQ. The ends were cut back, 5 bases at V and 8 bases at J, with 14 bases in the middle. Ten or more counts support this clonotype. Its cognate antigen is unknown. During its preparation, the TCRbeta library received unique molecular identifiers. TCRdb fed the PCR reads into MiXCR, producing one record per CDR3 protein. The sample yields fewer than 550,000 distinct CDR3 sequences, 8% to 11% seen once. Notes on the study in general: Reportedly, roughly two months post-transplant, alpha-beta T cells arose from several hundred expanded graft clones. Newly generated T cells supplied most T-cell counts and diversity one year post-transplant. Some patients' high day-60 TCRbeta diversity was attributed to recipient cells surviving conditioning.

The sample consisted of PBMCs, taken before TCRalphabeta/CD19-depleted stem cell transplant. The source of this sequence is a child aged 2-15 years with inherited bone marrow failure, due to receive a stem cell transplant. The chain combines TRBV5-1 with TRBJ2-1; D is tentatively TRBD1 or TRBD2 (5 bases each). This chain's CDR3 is CASRPGIGDEQFF. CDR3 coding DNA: TGCGCCAGCAGGCCCGGGATAGGGGATGAGCAGTTCTTC.